This passage covers 11 T cell receptor beta chains from one sample sequenced in a study of T-cell reconstitution after alpha-beta-depleted transplantation in children. Preparation of the TCRbeta library was carried out with unique molecular identifiers. TCRdb re-derived calls from the PCR reads in MiXCR, one entry per CDR3 protein. The sample consists of 600,000 or so distinct CDR3 sequences, under 30% of them appearing once. The sequencing here drew on PBMCs, mostly from graft donor cells, taken 360 days after TCRalphabeta/CD19-depleted stem cell transplant. All receptors come from a boy under three years old who had a stem cell transplant for acute myeloid leukemia, so the T cells may come from the graft donor.

The J gene is TRBJ2-1, the V gene TRBV12-3 or TRBV12-4; 11 nucleotides match TRBD2. The V gene end was trimmed by 6 bases and the J gene end by 0 bases; junction bases not matched to a gene: 13. The CDR3 length is 19 residues. The CDR3 is CASSFRLAGIPSSYNEQFF. DNA for the CDR3: TGTGCCAGCAGCTTTAGACTAGCGGGGATCCCTAGCTCCTACAATGAGCAGTTCTTC.

This clonotype was seen only a few times. The rearrangement links TRBV20-1 to TRBJ2-7, with a weak D call TRBD2 (7 bases). The CDR3 is made up of 15 amino acids. Germline assignment: CDR1 DFQATT and CDR2 SNEGSKA (reference sequence). Trimming took 0 bases from V and 4 from J, leaving 16 bases between them. The CDR3 sequence: CSARDRGGARYEQYV. DNA for the CDR3: TGCAGTGCTAGAGATAGGGGGGGGGCCCGATACGAGCAGTACGTC.

This clonotype was observed at least ten times. This chain connects TRBV29-1 to TRBJ1-2; D call uncertain. This CDR3 is 12 amino acids long. Per the germline V gene, CDR1 is SQVTM and CDR2 is ANQGSEA. V dropped 4 bases and J dropped 4 bases, with 10 bases sitting between them. The DNA for the CDR3 is TGCAGCGTTGGGCGGTCGACCTATGGCTACACCTTC. Its translation is CSVGRSTYGYTF.

The chain employs TRBV7-2 and TRBJ1-1; D perhaps matches TRBD1 (5 bases). Germline CDR1 SGHTA, CDR2 FQGNSA. Trimming removed 5 bases at V and 0 bases at J, with 13 bases between. This CDR3 has 15 residues. The CDR3 region is CASSARGYMNTEAFF. In DNA, the CDR3 is TGTGCCAGCAGCGCCCGGGGGTACATGAACACTGAAGCTTTCTTT.

The chain is built from TRBV20-1 and TRBJ2-7; possible D gene TRBD2, 6 bases. V was trimmed by 6 bases and J by 2 bases, leaving 20 bases between them. The CDR3 runs to 15 residues. CDR1 DFQATT and CDR2 SNEGSKA come from the germline V gene (reference sequence). CDR3 loop: CSASGEALSPYEQYF. CDR3 sequence (DNA): TGCAGTGCGAGTGGGGAGGCTCTCTCTCCCTACGAGCAGTACTTC.

This chain connects TRBV12-3 or TRBV12-4 to TRBJ1-6; TRBD1 matches 7 bases. The CDR3 is made up of 14 amino acids. The J segment lost 7 bases and the V segment lost 6 bases, leaving 6 bases of the junction unmatched. The DNA of the CDR3 is TGTGCCAGCAGGGGACAGCCATTGAATTCACCCCTCCACTTT. Protein: CASRGQPLNSPLHF.

This clonotype came up many times. The genes are TRBV5-6 and TRBJ2-1; 7 bases are a match to TRBD2. J was trimmed by 7 bases and V by 0 bases; bases with no gene match: 16. CDR3 length: 18 residues. The germline CDR1 and CDR2 sequences are SGHDT and YYEEEE. This chain's CDR3 is CASSLVHNLAVEGNEQFF. In DNA, the CDR3 is TGTGCCAGCAGCTTGGTTCATAATCTAGCGGTAGAGGGAAATGAGCAGTTCTTC.

This clonotype was found many times. The chain couples TRBV11-1 to TRBJ2-5, with D tentatively TRBD2 (5 bases). The CDR3 has 17 residues. V lost 5 bases and J 7 bases, leaving 26 bases between the germline ends. From germline, CDR1 is SGHAT and CDR2 FQDESV (reference sequence). For the CDR3, the DNA is TGTGCCAGCAGCGCCCTACCCCGGACTGTTCTCGGAGGGACCCAGTACTTC. It encodes CASSALPRTVLGGTQYF.

This clonotype was seen ten or more times. The rearrangement uses TRBV3-1 and TRBJ2-1, with 11 positions matching TRBD1. Germline CDR1 LGHDT, CDR2 YNNKEL (reference sequence). V shed 4 bases and J 4 bases; nucleotides not matched to a gene: 3. This CDR3 contains 15 residues. The CDR3 sequence is CASSLRDRGYNEQFF. The CDR3 DNA follows: TGTGCCAGCAGCCTACGGGACAGGGGGTACAATGAGCAGTTCTTC.

This clonotype has at least ten counts. The V and J genes are TRBV29-1 and TRBJ1-1, with D maybe TRBD1 (5 bases). This CDR3 has 9 residues. Trimming left V 6 bases short and J 7 bases short, with 6 bases between. The germline gives CDR1 SQVTM, CDR2 ANQGSEA. CDR3 sequence (DNA): TGCAGCGTGGGGGATGAAGCTTTCTTT. Residues: CSVGDEAFF.

This clonotype was counted only a few times. The DNA of the CDR3 is TGTGCCAGCTTGGGGAGAAGCACAGATACGCAGTATTTT. The encoded protein is CASLGRSTDTQYF. V is TRBV12-3 or TRBV12-4 and J is TRBJ2-3, with D perhaps TRBD2 (5 bases). The CDR3 is 13 amino acids. The germline V and J ends were trimmed by 8 bases and 0 bases, with 9 bases remaining between them.